This entry features one T cell receptor (beta chain) sequence. The specificity of this receptor is unknown. Per-base quality was not reported, and no clone a single base away is much larger than it. These data are taken from a study of radiotherapy plus CTLA-4 blockade in lung cancer (dated 2018 in TCRdb). Study-wide context: Among enrolled patients, roughly 20% had an objective response and 31% reached disease control.

General study outcomes and caveats: After treatment with radiotherapy and ipilimumab, TCR clones that came from tumors expanded in the peripheral blood. Early dynamic changes in blood T cell clones, together with increased serum interferon-beta after radiation, were reported as the strongest predictors of response.

The germline V gene (reference sequence) specifies SGHKS as CDR1 and YYEKEE as CDR2. Trimming removed 3 bases from V and 4 bases from J; the gene matches leave 3 bases unexplained. From its cysteine to its phenylalanine, the CDR3 spans 14 amino acids. The sequence is cut down to CDR3 DNA, 42 bases in frame from base 1. The study evaluated CTLA-4 blockade (ipilimumab) given together with focal radiation therapy in patients who had chemo-refractory metastatic non-small-cell lung cancer. Libraries came from the immunoSEQ multiplex PCR assay. TCRdb carries this immuneACCESS record with in-frame sequences only. Its versions omit some clonotypes, under half of them owing to an unresolved V gene in the studies checked, with the rest unexplained. The sample records roughly 100,000 clones, approximately 81% of which are singletons. The top ten clones comprise 2.4% of the sample.

This sequence originates from a human donor with non-small cell lung cancer that progressed on radiotherapy plus ipilimumab. Some clones in this sample may be carry-over from other donors' samples. The chain links TRBV5-5 with TRBJ1-2, and 10 bases in between align with TRBD1. The sample consisted of peripheral blood, taken from a patient treated with radiotherapy plus ipilimumab. In nucleotide form, the sequence is TGTGCCAGCAGCTGGACAGGGGGGGTCTATGGCTACACCTTC. Its product reads: CASSWTGGVYGYTF.